These 13 T cell receptor beta chains came from one sample sequenced in a study of T cell responses to AZD1222 COVID-19 vaccine. Here immunoSEQ multiplex PCR was the method, and the copy in TCRdb shows in-frame clones only, minus some. This table holds about 200,000 clones, roughly 92% found once. Specimen: peripheral blood, collected 28 days after the second AZD1222 dose. These TCRs come from an adult who received the AZD1222 COVID-19 vaccine.

V is TRBV18 and J is TRBJ2-3; 11 bases are a match to TRBD2. CDR1 is KGHSH, CDR2 LQKENI, per germline. CDR3 length: 16 residues. V lost 3 bases, J lost 6 bases, and 8 bases stayed unmatched. CDR3 region: CASSPLAGGPPDTQYF. In DNA, the CDR3 is TGTGCCAGCTCACCTTTAGCGGGGGGGCCCCCCGATACGCAGTATTTT.

The J gene is TRBJ1-6, the V gene TRBV14; unclear D gene. CDR1 is SGHDN, CDR2 FVKESK, per germline. The length of the CDR3 is 12 residues. V dropped 2 bases and J dropped 8 bases, with 4 bases sitting between them. The CDR3 DNA reads as TGTGCCAGCAGCCAACCCCATTCACCCCTCCACTTT. It codes for CASSQPHSPLHF.

The V and J genes are TRBV29-1 and TRBJ2-7, with 8 bases aligning to TRBD1. This CDR3 has 14 amino acids. Germline V lookup: CDR1 SQVTM, CDR2 ANQGSEA. After removal of 6 bases from V and 2 bases from J, the junction contained 9 bases not matched to a gene. The CDR3 coding sequence is TGCAGCGTGGCGGGTGGACAGGGAACCTACGAGCAGTACTTC. Its translation is CSVAGGQGTYEQYF.

In nucleotides, the CDR3 is TGTGCCAGCAGTTACTCGGATCGGGTAGGCACAGATACGCAGTATTTT. It codes for CASSYSDRVGTDTQYF. The chain is built from TRBV6-2 or TRBV6-3 and TRBJ2-3; no clear D. Germline lookup yields CDR1 MNHEY and CDR2 SVGEGT. Trimming pared 0 bases from V and 1 base from J, leaving 11 bases between. The CDR3 spans 16 residues.

This rearrangement joins TRBV5-4 to TRBJ2-5; 9 nucleotides match TRBD1. CDR1 is SGHNT and CDR2 is YYREEE in the germline V gene (reference sequence). There are 16 residues in the CDR3. After removal of 6 bases from V and 5 bases from J, the junction contained 14 bases not matched to a gene. CDR3 protein: CASTPIPHRGQETQYF. For the CDR3, the DNA is TGTGCCAGCACCCCAATTCCCCACAGGGGGCAGGAGACCCAGTACTTC.

In DNA, the CDR3 is TGTGCCAGCAGTTCACACAGCGGGGGGAACAATGAGCAGTTCTTC. Its protein is CASSSHSGGNNEQFF. The chain links TRBV27 to TRBJ2-1; 9 bases fit TRBD2. The V gene's germline CDR1 is MNHEY and CDR2 SMNVEV (reference sequence). The CDR3 length is 15 residues. Trimming removed 4 bases from V and 5 bases from J; junction bases left unmatched: 6.

Comment on this clone: The same CDR3 is also encoded by other DNA sequences in this sample. The chain joins TRBV2 to TRBJ1-2, with 9 bases fitting TRBD1. V lost 4 bases to trimming and J lost 0 bases; unmatched junction nucleotides: 0. The CDR3 spans 14 residues. CDR1 and CDR2 from the germline V gene are SNHLY and FYNNEI. For the CDR3, the DNA is TGTGCCAGCAGTGGGGACAGGGCTAACTATGGCTACACCTTC. It translates to CASSGDRANYGYTF.

The V and J genes are TRBV18 and TRBJ2-1; D perhaps matches TRBD2 (6 bases). V was pared by 0 bases and J by 6 bases, with 15 bases between. The V gene's germline CDR1 is KGHSH and CDR2 LQKENI. The CDR3 contains 16 residues. The CDR3: CASSPPGGGAGNEQFF. The CDR3 region has the DNA TGTGCCAGCTCACCACCGGGCGGAGGGGCGGGCAATGAGCAGTTCTTC.

The V and J genes are TRBV6-5 and TRBJ2-3; D is ambiguous. Trimming removed 7 bases at V and 2 bases at J, with 4 bases between. There are 11 residues in the CDR3. Germline V gene data show CDR1 as MNHEY and CDR2 as SVGAGI. CDR3 residues: CASTATDTQYF. The CDR3 region has the DNA TGTGCCAGCACTGCCACAGATACGCAGTATTTT.

V is TRBV6-2 or TRBV6-3 and J is TRBJ2-5; TRBD2 might be the D (6 bases). The CDR3 has 15 residues. Germline assignment: CDR1 MNHEY and CDR2 SVGEGT. V shed 2 bases and J shed 2 bases, with 12 bases lying between them. The CDR3 here is CASSYPRRGQETQYF. The CDR3 region has the DNA TGTGCCAGCAGTTACCCCAGGCGGGGTCAAGAGACCCAGTACTTC.

This clone came up once. The chain uses TRBV28 and TRBJ1-5; D not resolved. Germline values: CDR1 MDHEN, CDR2 SYDVKM. The length of the CDR3 is 13 residues. Between the trimmed V and J ends, which lost 2 bases and 6 bases, there was a span of 8 bases. The CDR3 spells CASSLPVGQPQHF. CDR3 sequence (DNA): TGTGCCAGCAGTTTACCGGTAGGTCAGCCCCAGCATTTT.

The chain couples TRBV14 to TRBJ2-7; the D gene is possibly TRBD1 (6 bases). Germline loops: CDR1 SGHDN, CDR2 FVKESK. The CDR3 covers 15 residues. The germline V and J ends were trimmed by 3 bases and 6 bases, with 18 bases remaining between them. This chain's CDR3 is CASSQAGTSVIEQYF. CDR3 coding DNA: TGTGCCAGCAGCCAGGCCGGGACATCGGTAATCGAGCAGTACTTC.

The V call is TRBV25-1, the J call TRBJ1-1; possibly TRBD1 for D (6 bases). This CDR3 has 14 amino acids. Germline CDR1 and CDR2: MGHDK and SYGVNS. Trimming took 10 bases from V and 1 from J, leaving 16 bases between them. The CDR3 DNA sequence: TGTGCCACCCAGGACGGGGGCTGGAACACTGAAGCTTTCTTT. Translating it yields CATQDGGWNTEAFF.